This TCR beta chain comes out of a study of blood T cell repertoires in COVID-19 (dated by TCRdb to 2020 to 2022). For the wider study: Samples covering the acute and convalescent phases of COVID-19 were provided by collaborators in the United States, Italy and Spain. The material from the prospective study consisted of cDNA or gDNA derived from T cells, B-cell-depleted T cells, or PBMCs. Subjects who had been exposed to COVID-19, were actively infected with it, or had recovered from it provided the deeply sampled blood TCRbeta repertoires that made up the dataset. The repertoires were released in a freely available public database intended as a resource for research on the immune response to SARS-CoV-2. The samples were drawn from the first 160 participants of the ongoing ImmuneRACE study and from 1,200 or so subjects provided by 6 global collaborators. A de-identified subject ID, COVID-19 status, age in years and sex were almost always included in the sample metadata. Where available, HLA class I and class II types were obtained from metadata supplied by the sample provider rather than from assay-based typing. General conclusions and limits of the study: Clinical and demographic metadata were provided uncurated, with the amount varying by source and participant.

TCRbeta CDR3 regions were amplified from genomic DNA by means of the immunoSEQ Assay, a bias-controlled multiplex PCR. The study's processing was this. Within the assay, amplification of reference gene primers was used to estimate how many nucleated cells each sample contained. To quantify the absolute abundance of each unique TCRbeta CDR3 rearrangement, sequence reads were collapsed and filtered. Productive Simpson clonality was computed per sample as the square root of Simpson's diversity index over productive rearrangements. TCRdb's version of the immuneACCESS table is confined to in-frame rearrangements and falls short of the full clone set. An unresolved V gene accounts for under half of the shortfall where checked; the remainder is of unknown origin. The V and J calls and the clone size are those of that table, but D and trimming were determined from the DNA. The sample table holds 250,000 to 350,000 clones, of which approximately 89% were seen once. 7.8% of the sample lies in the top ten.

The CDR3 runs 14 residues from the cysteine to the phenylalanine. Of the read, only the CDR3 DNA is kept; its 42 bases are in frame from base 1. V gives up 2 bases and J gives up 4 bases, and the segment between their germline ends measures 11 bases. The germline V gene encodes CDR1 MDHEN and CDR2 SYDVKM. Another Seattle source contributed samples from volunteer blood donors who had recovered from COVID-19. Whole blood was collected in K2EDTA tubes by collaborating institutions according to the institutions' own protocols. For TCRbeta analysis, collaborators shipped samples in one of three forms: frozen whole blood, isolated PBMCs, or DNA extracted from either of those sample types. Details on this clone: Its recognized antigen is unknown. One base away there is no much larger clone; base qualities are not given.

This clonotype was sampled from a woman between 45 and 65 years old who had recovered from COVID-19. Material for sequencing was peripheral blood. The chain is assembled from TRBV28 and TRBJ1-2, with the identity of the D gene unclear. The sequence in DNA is TGTGCCAGCAGTTTAGGAGGACGAGGCTATGGCTACACCTTC. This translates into CASSLGGRGYGYTF.